The 20 T cell receptor beta chains below all came from one sample that was sequenced in a study of breast tumors, draining lymph nodes, adjacent tissues. TCRdb re-analysed the multiplex PCR reads in MiXCR, keeping a single row per CDR3 protein. The table has roughly 8,300 distinct CDR3 sequences, 40% to 50% seen once. Sequenced sample: tumor-adjacent breast tissue. These receptors were taken from a female donor with breast cancer. Some clones in this sample may be carry-over from other donors' samples.

The chain couples TRBV12-3 or TRBV12-4 to TRBJ2-1; 8 bases map to TRBD2. J lost 7 bases, V lost 7 bases, and 9 bases had no gene match. The CDR3 is 14 residues long. For the CDR3, the DNA is TGTGCCAGCATATTCCGGGAGGGCCCTAATGAGCAGTTCTTC. Protein: CASIFREGPNEQFF.

This clonotype was seen ten or more times. The rearrangement links TRBV6-1 to TRBJ2-2; TRBD2 agrees at 11 bases. Germline CDR1 MNHNS, CDR2 SASEGT. CDR3 length: 17 amino acids. V shed 4 bases and J 4 bases; nucleotides not matched to a gene: 8. CDR3 amino acids: CASSGTSGSLSTGELFF. In DNA, the CDR3 is TGTGCCAGCAGTGGAACTAGCGGGAGCCTCAGCACCGGGGAGCTGTTTTTT.

This clonotype ranks as medium-sized. This chain uses TRBV5-5 with TRBJ2-7, with 7 bases fitting TRBD1. The germline V gene has CDR1 SGHKS and CDR2 YYEKEE (reference sequence). The length of the CDR3 is 16 residues. V gave up 5 bases and J gave up 7 bases; unmatched junction bases: 18. The CDR3 region is CASSPQGSPSLGEQYF. The CDR3 DNA reads as TGTGCCAGCAGTCCACAGGGGTCTCCCTCTCTGGGGGAGCAGTACTTC.

The V gene is TRBV6-1, the J gene TRBJ2-1; D is unresolved. V dropped 5 bases and J dropped 5 bases, with 13 bases sitting between them. The CDR3 runs 14 residues. CDR1 and CDR2 from the germline V gene are MNHNS and SASEGT. CDR3 sequence: CASSLDPLNNEQFF. The CDR3 DNA follows: TGTGCCAGCAGTCTAGATCCCTTAAACAATGAGCAGTTCTTC.

This clonotype has a count of ten or more. The V gene is TRBV30, the J gene TRBJ2-5; tentative D call: TRBD2 (5 bases). The germline gives CDR1 GTSNPN, CDR2 SVGIG (reference sequence). V shed 2 bases and J shed 5 bases, with 12 bases lying between them. The CDR3 covers 13 residues. CDR3 nucleotide sequence: TGTGCCTGGAGTCGGACTGTCTTGGAGACCCAGTACTTC. Its translation: CAWSRTVLETQYF.

The table lists this clonotype with many counts. The chain uses TRBV5-6 and TRBJ2-5, with 8 bases aligning to TRBD2. Germline V gene lookup returns CDR1 SGHDT and CDR2 YYEEEE. The V gene end was trimmed by 6 bases and the J gene end by 5 bases; junction bases not matched to a gene: 12. This CDR3 is 15 amino acids long. The chain's CDR3 is CASNLRTSWGETQYF. The CDR3 DNA reads as TGTGCCAGCAATCTACGGACTAGCTGGGGGGAGACCCAGTACTTC. The entire variable domain, with the rest obtained from reference TRBV5-6 and TRBJ2-5, is as follows: DAGVTQSPTHLIKTRGQQVTLRCSPKSGHDTVSWYQQALGQGPQFIFQYYEEEERQRGNFPDRFSGHQFPNYSSELNVNALLLGDSALYLCASNLRTSWGETQYFGPGTRLLVL.

This clonotype was counted at least ten times. This sequence joins TRBV6-1 and TRBJ2-1; TRBD2 matches 7 bases. From germline, CDR1 is MNHNS and CDR2 SASEGT. There are 15 residues in the CDR3. Trimming took 2 bases from V and 3 from J; bases not matched to a gene: 4. The CDR3 DNA is TGTGCCAGCAGTGAAAATCTAGCGGTCTACAATGAGCAGTTCTTC. This gives the protein CASSENLAVYNEQFF.

The rearrangement uses TRBV24-1 and TRBJ2-1; tentative D call: TRBD1 (6 bases). Trimming removed 4 bases from V and 5 bases from J, with 11 bases in between. Germline V CDR1 and CDR2: KGHDR, SFDVKD. The CDR3 covers 14 residues. DNA for the CDR3: TGTGCCACCAGTGAACCCGGACAGCACAATGAGCAGTTCTTC. Protein product: CATSEPGQHNEQFF.

The chain couples TRBV20-1 to TRBJ1-2, with D possibly TRBD1 on 5 matching bases. The CDR3 extends over 18 amino acids. Germline CDR1 reads DFQATT; CDR2 reads SNEGSKA (reference sequence). V gave up 0 bases and J gave up 2 bases, with 22 bases separating them. As DNA, the CDR3 is TGCAGTGCTAGAGATGGGTCCTCCGTTCCATCAGGGAACTATGGCTACACCTTC. This encodes CSARDGSSVPSGNYGYTF.

This clonotype has ten or more counts. The chain is built from TRBV6-6 and TRBJ1-4; 7 bases match TRBD1. With 7 bases clipped from V and 2 bases from J, the junction kept 7 bases outside the gene matches. There are 15 residues in the CDR3. Looked up from germline, CDR1 is MNHNY and CDR2 is SVGAGI (reference sequence). The CDR3 spells CASTRTGVTNEKLFF. The CDR3 DNA reads TGTGCCAGCACCAGAACAGGGGTCACTAATGAAAAACTGTTTTTT.

This clonotype was counted many times. J is TRBJ2-7 and V is TRBV30, with 11 bases aligning to TRBD1. V gave up 1 base and J gave up 5 bases; unmatched junction bases: 7. The V gene's germline CDR1 is GTSNPN and CDR2 SVGIG (reference sequence). The CDR3 consists of 15 residues. CDR3 nucleotides: TGTGCCTGGAGTGGAGAGGACAGGGGGCTGAACGAGCAGTACTTC. Protein sequence: CAWSGEDRGLNEQYF.

By sample fraction, this clonotype is medium-sized (0.01 to 0.1%). CDR3: CSVSLQGKSSGANVLTF. The CDR3 DNA is TGCAGCGTATCTTTACAGGGAAAAAGCTCTGGGGCCAACGTCCTGACTTTC. The gene calls are TRBV29-1 and TRBJ2-6, with D possibly TRBD1 on 6 matching bases. Germline CDR1 reads SQVTM; CDR2 reads ANQGSEA. There are 17 residues in the CDR3. Trimming took off 6 bases at V and 0 bases at J, with 18 bases between the two ends.

This clonotype was seen repeatedly, ten times or more. This clone may be a read error of a much larger clone one base away. This chain connects TRBV9 to TRBJ2-2, with a tentative D call TRBD1 (6 bases). The CDR3 is 15 residues long. Germline CDR1 and CDR2: SGDLS and YYNGEE. The V end was cut by 4 bases, the J end by 5 bases, with 15 bases between. The chain's CDR3 is CASSYQGGVTGELFF. DNA of the CDR3: TGTGCCAGCAGCTACCAAGGGGGAGTTACCGGGGAGCTGTTTTTT. Complete variable domain (other parts from reference TRBV9 and TRBJ2-2): DSGVTQTPKHLITATGQRVTLRCSPRSGDLSVYWYQQSLDQGLQFLIQYYNGEERAKGNILERFSAQQFPDLHSELNLSSLELGDSALYFCASSYQGGVTGELFFGEGSRLTVL.

This clonotype was recorded at least ten times. The genes are TRBV28 and TRBJ2-7; 8 positions match TRBD1. Unmatched junction bases numbered 8, after V lost 7 bases and J lost 6 bases. CDR3 length: 13 residues. CDR1 is MDHEN and CDR2 is SYDVKM in the germline V gene. The CDR3 DNA reads TGTGCCAGCAATGGACAGGGAATAGGCGAGCAGTACTTC. The encoded protein is CASNGQGIGEQYF.

By frequency in the sample, this clonotype is medium-sized. The rearrangement links TRBV6-1 to TRBJ2-7; D is perhaps TRBD1 or TRBD2 (6 bases each). Germline V lookup: CDR1 MNHNS, CDR2 SASEGT. Trimming left V 2 bases short and J 4 bases short, with 15 bases between. The CDR3 contains 15 residues. CDR3 bases: TGTGCCAGCAGTGAACGAGGGGGGAACCTATACGAGCAGTACTTC. Translation gives CASSERGGNLYEQYF.

The chain couples TRBV10-3 to TRBJ2-7, with 14 nucleotides matching TRBD2. This CDR3 comprises 17 residues. J lost 2 bases, V lost 6 bases, and 9 bases had no gene match. Germline V gene data show CDR1 as ENHRY and CDR2 as SYGVKD. In DNA form, the CDR3 reads TGTGCCATCAGCCCGGGACTAGCGGGAGCAGGAGCCTACGAGCAGTACTTC. Its protein product is CAISPGLAGAGAYEQYF.

This clonotype has a count of ten or more. The rearrangement links TRBV12-3 or TRBV12-4 to TRBJ1-5; 9 bases line up with TRBD1. The CDR3 contains 16 residues. Losses at the gene ends were 6 bases for V and 1 base for J; bases not matched to a gene: 7. The CDR3 protein is CASSPRTGESNQPQHF. DNA of the CDR3: TGTGCCAGCAGCCCACGGACAGGGGAGAGCAATCAGCCCCAGCATTTT.

This clonotype was seen ten or more times. The rearrangement uses TRBV5-5 and TRBJ2-3; D perhaps matches TRBD2 (7 bases). This CDR3 has 13 residues. V lost 4 bases and J lost 3, with 9 bases in between. Germline values: CDR1 SGHKS, CDR2 YYEKEE (reference sequence). CDR3 amino acids: CASSGGATDTQYF. The CDR3 DNA is TGTGCCAGCAGCGGGGGGGCGACAGATACGCAGTATTTT.

Relative to its sample, this clonotype is medium-sized. The chain recombines TRBV5-1 with TRBJ2-1, with TRBD2 identical over 10 bases. Germline CDR1 and CDR2: SGHRS and YFSETQ. The CDR3 spans 17 residues. V lost 0 bases and J lost 7; bases outside the gene matches: 10. The DNA for the CDR3 is TGCGCCAGCAGCTTGGGGCCCAGAGCGGGAGGGCCAAATGAGCAGTTCTTC. This gives the protein CASSLGPRAGGPNEQFF.

This clonotype is medium-sized by share. This CDR3 is CASSEDRGHGYTF. As DNA, the CDR3 is TGTGCCAGCAGTGAAGACAGGGGACATGGCTACACCTTC. The rearrangement joins TRBV2 to TRBJ1-2; 7 nucleotides agree with TRBD1. V lost 1 base to trimming and J lost 6 bases; unmatched junction nucleotides: 2. The germline gives CDR1 SNHLY, CDR2 FYNNEI. This CDR3 spans 13 amino acids.